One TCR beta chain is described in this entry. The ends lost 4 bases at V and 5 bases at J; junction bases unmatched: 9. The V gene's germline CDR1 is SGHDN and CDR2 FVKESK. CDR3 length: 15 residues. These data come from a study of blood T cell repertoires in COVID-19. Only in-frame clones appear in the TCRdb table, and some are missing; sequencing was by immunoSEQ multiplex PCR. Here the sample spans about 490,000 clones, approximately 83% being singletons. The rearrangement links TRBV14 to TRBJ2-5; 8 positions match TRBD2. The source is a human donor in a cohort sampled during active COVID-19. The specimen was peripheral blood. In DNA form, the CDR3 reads TGTGCCAGCAGCCGTCTGGGACTAGGAGACGAGACCCAGTACTTC. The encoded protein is CASSRLGLGDETQYF.